The clone carrying this T cell receptor beta chain was detected only a few times. What it recognizes is unknown. The sample belongs to a study of T cells after yellow fever vaccination. Study findings and constraints: The appearance of a small share of clonotypes in both CD4 and CD8 compartments was observed. Abundant bulk-population clonotypes could contaminate the FACS-sorted repertoires. Weaker, the secondary response had a peak occurring faster, on day 5 versus 15. Booster samples showed a return of most primary-vaccination clones (about 96% CD4, about 87% CD8).

TCRdb redid the calling of the 5' RACE reads with MiXCR, one entry per CDR3 protein. Counted here are hundreds of thousands of distinct CDR3 sequences, approximately 12% occurring once; the ten biggest clones make up approximately 3.3%. The sample consisted of CD4+ T cells sorted from PBMCs, taken 15 days after the yellow fever booster vaccination. The sequence derives from a man aged 18-30 years who received the YFV17D yellow fever vaccine.

The CDR3 spells CASSFLFGGSPLHF. CDR3 coding DNA: TGCGCCAGCAGCTTTCTTTTCGGCGGTTCACCCCTCCACTTT. V usage is TRBV5-1 and J usage is TRBJ1-6; no clear D. V gave up 2 bases and J gave up 9 bases, with 12 bases separating them. This CDR3 has 14 amino acids. Germline lookup yields CDR1 SGHRS and CDR2 YFSETQ.